This T cell receptor beta chain was identified during a study of cytomegalovirus exposure and HLA in healthy donors. Study-wide context: Across around 400 genotyped donors, 65% to 90% landed in the Caucasian-associated ancestry cluster. Whole-study results and caveats: Relative to the roughly 690-donor mean, N-insertions were reportedly fewer in an Asian-associated ancestry cluster in a later analysis.

Use of 60 Vbeta and 13 Jbeta primers characterized the PCR. Clones were sequenced by immunoSEQ multiplex PCR, and TCRdb holds only the in-frame ones, with some missing. The repertoire consists of some 150,000 clones, with roughly 80% occurring once and the leading ten covering roughly 4%. Germline CDR1 MNHNS, CDR2 SASEGT. The CDR3 extends over 13 amino acids. Unmatched junction bases numbered 3, after V lost 10 bases and J lost 0 bases. Comments on this clone: What it binds is not known.

This clonotype originated in a human donor in good health. The chain uses TRBV6-1 and TRBJ2-3, with 8 bases aligning to TRBD2. The source material was PBMCs. The CDR3 region has the DNA TGTGCCATCTCTAGCGGGAGCACAGATACGCAGTATTTT. Its protein is CAISSGSTDTQYF.